This T cell receptor beta chain was obtained from a study of T cell clonotyping in hematopoietic cell transplantation. Study-wide findings and caveats: Broader posttransplant TCR repertoire diversity was predicted by graft donor and pretransplant recipient Inverse Simpson Index values. Without cell sorting, CD4 versus CD8 contributions remain unresolved.

Produced via immunoSEQ multiplex PCR; TCRdb's table is partial and in-frame only. Counted here are more than 11,000 clones, around 97% occurring once; the ten biggest clones make up 4.2%. In this sample, this clone turned up once. The antigen remains unidentified. This same CDR3 is encoded by further DNA sequences in the sample. V trimming: 3 bases; J trimming: 3 bases; junction bases outside the gene matches: 1. CDR1 is LNHDA, CDR2 SQIVND, per germline (reference sequence). The CDR3 sequence is 14 residues long. Specimen: peripheral blood mononuclear cells, collected 30 days after allogeneic stem cell transplant. The chain links TRBV19 to TRBJ2-1; 8 bases are a match to TRBD2. The TCR comes from a female patient between 50 and 59 years old who had an allogeneic stem cell transplant from an unrelated donor, so T cells may come from the graft donor. Some clones in this sample may be carry-over from other donors' samples. CDR3 amino acids: CASSIGGDYNEQFF. CDR3 DNA: TGTGCCAGTAGTATCGGGGGGGACTACAATGAGCAGTTCTTC.